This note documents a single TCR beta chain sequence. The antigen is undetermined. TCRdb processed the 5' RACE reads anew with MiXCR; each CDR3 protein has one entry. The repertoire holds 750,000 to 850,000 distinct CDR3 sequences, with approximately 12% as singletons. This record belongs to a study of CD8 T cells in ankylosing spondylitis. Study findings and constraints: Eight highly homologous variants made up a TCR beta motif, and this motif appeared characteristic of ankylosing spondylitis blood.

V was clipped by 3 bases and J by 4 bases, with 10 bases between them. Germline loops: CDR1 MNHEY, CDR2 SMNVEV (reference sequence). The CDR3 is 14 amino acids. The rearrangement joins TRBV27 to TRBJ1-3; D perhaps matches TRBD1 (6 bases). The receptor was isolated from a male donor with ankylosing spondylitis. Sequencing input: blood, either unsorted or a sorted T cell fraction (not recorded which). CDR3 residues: CASSFWGPGNTIYF. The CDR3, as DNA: TGTGCCAGCAGTTTCTGGGGGCCAGGAAACACCATATATTTT.